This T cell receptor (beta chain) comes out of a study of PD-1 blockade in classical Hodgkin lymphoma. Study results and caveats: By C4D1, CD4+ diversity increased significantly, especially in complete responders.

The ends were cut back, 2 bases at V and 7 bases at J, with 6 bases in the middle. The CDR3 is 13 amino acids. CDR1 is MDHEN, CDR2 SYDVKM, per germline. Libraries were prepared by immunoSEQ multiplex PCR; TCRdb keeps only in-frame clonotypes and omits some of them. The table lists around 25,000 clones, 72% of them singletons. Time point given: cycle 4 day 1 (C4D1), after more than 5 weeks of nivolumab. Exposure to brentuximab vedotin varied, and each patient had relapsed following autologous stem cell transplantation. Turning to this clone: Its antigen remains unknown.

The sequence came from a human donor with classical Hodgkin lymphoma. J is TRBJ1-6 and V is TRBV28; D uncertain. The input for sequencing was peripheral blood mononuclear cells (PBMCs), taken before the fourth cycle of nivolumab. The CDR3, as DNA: TGTGCCAGCAGTTTACTCGGGAATTCACCCCTCCACTTT. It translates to CASSLLGNSPLHF.